This T cell receptor (beta chain) was profiled in a study of human T cells and chemical hapten exposure. It was from unfractionated whole blood that total RNA was extracted. Library construction involved attaching unique molecular identifiers to individual cDNA molecules, which allowed quantitative, reproducible TCR counting. Via MiXCR, TCRdb re-called the 5' RACE reads, giving one row per CDR3 protein. The data show 100,000 to 120,000 distinct CDR3 sequences, more than 15% seen once. This TCR came from a human donor in good health.

As DNA, the CDR3 is TGTGCCAGCAGCTTAGATCGTGGTACCGGGGCAGGGAATCAGCCCCAGCATTTT. Protein product: CASSLDRGTGAGNQPQHF. The chain couples TRBV11-2 to TRBJ1-5, with D perhaps TRBD1 (5 bases). The germline V gene has CDR1 SGHAT and CDR2 FQNNGV. The CDR3 sequence is 18 residues long. V was clipped by 0 bases and J by 4 bases, with 19 bases between them.